A selection of T cell receptor beta chains follows, all from one sample in a study of breast tumors, draining lymph nodes, adjacent tissues. Each CDR3 protein gets one entry after TCRdb re-called the multiplex PCR reads with MiXCR. Here the sample spans about 35,000 distinct CDR3 sequences, over 30% being singletons. Sequencing used breast tumor tissue. Every receptor here comes from a female donor with breast cancer. Some clones in this sample may be carry-over from other donors' samples. CDR3s include the opening cysteine and the closing phenylalanine or tryptophan. D genes are given only for firm matches. The listing skips clone size in some rows; elsewhere it reads once, few, many or a size class.

j_call: TRBJ2-1; d_call: NA; v_call: TRBV27; clone_size: many; cdr3_nt: TGTGCCAGCTGGCGAGGAGATGAGCAGTTCTTC; cdr3_aa: CASWRGDEQFF
j_call: TRBJ1-6; d_call: NA; v_call: TRBV4-1; clone_size: NA; cdr3_nt: TGCGCCAGCAGCCAGGGGCCGTATAATTCACCCCTCCACTTT; cdr3_aa: CASSQGPYNSPLHF
j_call: TRBJ2-7; d_call: TRBD2; v_call: TRBV11-3; clone_size: NA; cdr3_nt: TGTGCCAGCAGACTTGGACTAGCGGGAGACGAGCAGTACTTC; cdr3_aa: CASRLGLAGDEQYF
j_call: TRBJ2-7; d_call: NA; v_call: TRBV12-3/TRBV12-4; clone_size: NA; cdr3_nt: TGTGCCAGCACCTCGGGGACCACCTACGAGCAGTACTTC; cdr3_aa: CASTSGTTYEQYF
j_call: TRBJ2-7; d_call: TRBD2; v_call: TRBV29-1; clone_size: many; cdr3_nt: TGCAGCGTAACGGGACTAGCGGGAGACTACGAGCAGTACTTC; cdr3_aa: CSVTGLAGDYEQYF
j_call: TRBJ2-4; d_call: NA; v_call: TRBV19; clone_size: NA; cdr3_nt: TGTGCCAGTAGTATAACGGAAAGTAAAAACATTCGGTACTTC; cdr3_aa: CASSITESKNIRYF
j_call: TRBJ1-3; d_call: NA; v_call: TRBV5-1; clone_size: many; cdr3_nt: TGCGCCAGCAGCTTGCAGACTATCTCTGGAAACACCATATATTTT; cdr3_aa: CASSLQTISGNTIYF
j_call: TRBJ2-2; d_call: NA; v_call: TRBV19; clone_size: many; cdr3_nt: TGTGCCAGTAGTATAGGTGGCACCCGCTACACCGGGGAGCTGTTTTTT; cdr3_aa: CASSIGGTRYTGELFF
j_call: TRBJ1-1; d_call: NA; v_call: TRBV20-1; clone_size: NA; cdr3_nt: TGCAGTGCTAGAGATACTTTCAGGAAAGCTTTCTTT; cdr3_aa: CSARDTFRKAFF
j_call: TRBJ2-5; d_call: NA; v_call: TRBV30; clone_size: NA; cdr3_nt: TGTGCCTGGAGTGATGTCGATGAGACCCAGTACTTC; cdr3_aa: CAWSDVDETQYF
j_call: TRBJ2-1; d_call: NA; v_call: TRBV30; clone_size: NA; cdr3_nt: TGTGCCTGGAATACCCTTTACAATGAGCAGTTCTTC; cdr3_aa: CAWNTLYNEQFF
j_call: TRBJ2-3; d_call: TRBD1; v_call: TRBV9; clone_size: many; cdr3_nt: TGTGCCAGCAGTCGGACAGGGGTAACAGATACGCAGTATTTT; cdr3_aa: CASSRTGVTDTQYF
j_call: TRBJ1-2; d_call: NA; v_call: TRBV6-6; clone_size: many; cdr3_nt: TGTGCCAGCAGTTACGGGAGGCAGTCGGGTGGCTACACCTTC; cdr3_aa: CASSYGRQSGGYTF
j_call: TRBJ1-6; d_call: NA; v_call: TRBV12-3/TRBV12-4; clone_size: NA; cdr3_nt: TGTGCCAGCAGGGGTAGTCGGAGCTCCTATAATTCACCCCTCCACTTT; cdr3_aa: CASRGSRSSYNSPLHF
j_call: TRBJ2-5; d_call: TRBD2; v_call: TRBV6-1; clone_size: NA; cdr3_nt: TGTGCCAGGCCCGGGACTAGCGGGAGGGAGACCCAGTACTTC; cdr3_aa: CARPGTSGRETQYF
j_call: TRBJ2-7; d_call: NA; v_call: TRBV2; clone_size: many; cdr3_nt: TGTGCCAGCAGTGAAGGAAACAGGCCAAGTCCTTTC; cdr3_aa: CASSEGNRPSPF
j_call: TRBJ1-2; d_call: NA; v_call: TRBV7-9; clone_size: NA; cdr3_nt: TGTGCCAGCAGCTTAGGCCGTATTGGCTACACCTTC; cdr3_aa: CASSLGRIGYTF
j_call: TRBJ2-5; d_call: TRBD1; v_call: TRBV29-1; clone_size: NA; cdr3_nt: TGCAGCTTCAACAGGGGGCAGGAGACCCAGTACTTC; cdr3_aa: CSFNRGQETQYF
j_call: TRBJ1-3; d_call: TRBD1; v_call: TRBV4-2; clone_size: many; cdr3_nt: TGTGCCAGCAGCCAAGAACAGGGGGCTTTTCAGGGAAACACCATATATTTT; cdr3_aa: CASSQEQGAFQGNTIYF
j_call: TRBJ2-1; d_call: NA; v_call: TRBV9; clone_size: many; cdr3_nt: TGTGCCAGCAGCGTACGCAATGGGGGGCAGAAGAATGAGCAGTTCTTC; cdr3_aa: CASSVRNGGQKNEQFF
j_call: TRBJ2-1; d_call: NA; v_call: TRBV5-4; clone_size: NA; cdr3_nt: TGTGCCAGCAGCTCCTGGGGTCTAGCAGGTCGATACAATGAGCAGTTCTTC; cdr3_aa: CASSSWGLAGRYNEQFF
j_call: TRBJ2-2; d_call: NA; v_call: TRBV7-3; clone_size: many; cdr3_nt: TGTGCCAGCAGCTTAAGAACCGGGGAGCTGTTTTTT; cdr3_aa: CASSLRTGELFF